This TCR beta chain was identified in a study of blood T cell repertoires in COVID-19. At the level of the study: PBMCs, B-cell-depleted T cells, or T cells were the source of the cDNA or gDNA that made up the material.

Germline values: CDR1 MNHEY, CDR2 SMNVEV (reference sequence). This CDR3 region has 15 residues. V was shortened by 5 bases and J by 4 bases, with 14 bases between the two germline ends. TCRdb's copy holds only in-frame clones and misses some; the assay was immunoSEQ multiplex PCR. In the table there are 300,000 to 350,000 clones, over 80% of which are singletons. J is TRBJ2-2 and V is TRBV27; D might be TRBD2 (6 bases). This sequence was found in a young man who had recovered from COVID-19. Sequenced material: PBMCs or T cells enriched from blood (not recorded which). For the CDR3, the DNA is TGTGCCAGCAGTAGATACGGGACTCTCACCGGGGAGCTGTTTTTT. It translates to CASSRYGTLTGELFF.